This record concerns one T cell receptor beta chain sequence. No antigen is known for it. Germline V CDR1 and CDR2: SQVTM, ANQGSEA. CDR3 length: 19 amino acids. J gave up 5 bases and V 4 bases, and 15 bases lay outside the gene matches. The entry originates in a study of cytomegalovirus exposure and HLA in healthy donors. Overall study: As an earlier analysis found, roughly 180 million T cells yielded approximately 110 million unique TCR beta sequences.

A multiplex PCR was run with 60 Vbeta primers and 13 Jbeta primers. Clones were sequenced by immunoSEQ multiplex PCR, and TCRdb holds only the in-frame ones, with some missing. The sample includes about 50,000 clones, about 81% of them seen just once. Study results and limitations: TCR beta chains numbering more than 150 were designated cytomegalovirus-associated.

Sequencing was performed on PBMCs. The V call is TRBV29-1, the J call TRBJ2-3, with 16 bases fitting TRBD2. The source of this sequence is a boy between 10 and 17 years old in good health and CMV-seropositive. The CDR3 bases are TGCAGCGTTGGATTGGGACTAGCGGGGGGGCCTAATTTTGGAGATACGCAGTATTTT. Its protein product is CSVGLGLAGGPNFGDTQYF.